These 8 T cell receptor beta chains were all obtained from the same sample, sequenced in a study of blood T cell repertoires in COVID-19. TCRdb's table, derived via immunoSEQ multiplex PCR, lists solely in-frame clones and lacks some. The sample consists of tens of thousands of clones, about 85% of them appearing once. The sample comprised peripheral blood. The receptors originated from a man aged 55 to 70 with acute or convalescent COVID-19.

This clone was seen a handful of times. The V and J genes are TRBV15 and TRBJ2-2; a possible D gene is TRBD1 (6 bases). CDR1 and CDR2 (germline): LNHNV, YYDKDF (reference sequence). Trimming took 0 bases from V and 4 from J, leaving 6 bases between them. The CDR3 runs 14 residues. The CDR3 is CATSRDRGTGELFF. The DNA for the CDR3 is TGTGCCACCAGCAGAGACAGGGGCACCGGGGAGCTGTTTTTT. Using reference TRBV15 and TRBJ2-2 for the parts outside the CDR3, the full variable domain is DAMVIQNPRYQVTQFGKPVTLSCSQTLNHNVMYWYQQKSSQAPKLLFHYYDKDFNNEADTPDNFQSRRPNTSFCFLDIRSPGLGDTAMYLCATSRDRGTGELFFGEGSRLTVL.

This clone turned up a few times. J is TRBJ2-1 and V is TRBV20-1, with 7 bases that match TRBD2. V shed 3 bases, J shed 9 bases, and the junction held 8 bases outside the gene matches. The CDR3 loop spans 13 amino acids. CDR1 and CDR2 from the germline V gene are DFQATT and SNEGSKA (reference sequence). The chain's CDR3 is CSASPGGFSEQFF. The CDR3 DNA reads TGCAGTGCTAGTCCCGGGGGGTTTAGTGAGCAGTTCTTC.

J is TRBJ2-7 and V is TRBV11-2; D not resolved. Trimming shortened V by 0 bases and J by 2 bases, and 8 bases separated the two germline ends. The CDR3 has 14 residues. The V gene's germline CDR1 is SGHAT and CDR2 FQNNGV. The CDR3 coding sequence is TGTGCCAGCAGCTTAGATCGGGTAGCCTACGAGCAGTACTTC. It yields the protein CASSLDRVAYEQYF.

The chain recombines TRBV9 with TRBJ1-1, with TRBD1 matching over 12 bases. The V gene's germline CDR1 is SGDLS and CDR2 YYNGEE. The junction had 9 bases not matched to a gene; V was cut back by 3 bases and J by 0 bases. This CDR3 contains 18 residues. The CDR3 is CASSAAPGQGALNTEAFF. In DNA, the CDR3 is TGTGCCAGCAGCGCAGCGCCGGGACAGGGGGCCTTGAACACTGAAGCTTTCTTT. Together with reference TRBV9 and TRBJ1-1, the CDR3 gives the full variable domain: DSGVTQTPKHLITATGQRVTLRCSPRSGDLSVYWYQQSLDQGLQFLIQYYNGEERAKGNILERFSAQQFPDLHSELNLSSLELGDSALYFCASSAAPGQGALNTEAFFGQGTRLTVV.

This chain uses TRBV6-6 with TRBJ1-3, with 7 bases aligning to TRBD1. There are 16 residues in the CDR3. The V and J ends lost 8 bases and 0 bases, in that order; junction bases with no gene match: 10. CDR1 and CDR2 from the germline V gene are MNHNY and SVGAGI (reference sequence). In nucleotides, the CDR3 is TGTGCCAGCGGCCCTCAACGGGACAGCTCTGGAAACACCATATATTTT. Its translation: CASGPQRDSSGNTIYF.

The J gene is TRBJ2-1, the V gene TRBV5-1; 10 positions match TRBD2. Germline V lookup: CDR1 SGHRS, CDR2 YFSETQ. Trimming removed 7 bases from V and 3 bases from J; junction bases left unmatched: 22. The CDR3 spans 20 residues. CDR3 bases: TGCGCCAGCCCTTCAAGGAAGGCTAGCGGGAGTGGGGAAGACTACAATGAGCAGTTCTTC. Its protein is CASPSRKASGSGEDYNEQFF.

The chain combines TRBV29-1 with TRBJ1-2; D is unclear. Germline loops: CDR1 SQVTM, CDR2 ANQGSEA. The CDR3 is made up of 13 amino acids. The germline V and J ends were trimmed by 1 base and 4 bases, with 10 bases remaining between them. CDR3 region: CSVEGGGGYGYTF. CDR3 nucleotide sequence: TGCAGCGTTGAAGGGGGAGGTGGCTATGGCTACACCTTC. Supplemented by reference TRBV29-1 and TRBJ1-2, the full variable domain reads SAVISQKPSRDICQRGTSLTIQCQVDSQVTMMFWYRQQPGQSLTLIATANQGSEATYESGFVIDKFPISRPNLTFSTLTVSNMSPEDSSIYLCSVEGGGGYGYTFGSGTRLTVV.

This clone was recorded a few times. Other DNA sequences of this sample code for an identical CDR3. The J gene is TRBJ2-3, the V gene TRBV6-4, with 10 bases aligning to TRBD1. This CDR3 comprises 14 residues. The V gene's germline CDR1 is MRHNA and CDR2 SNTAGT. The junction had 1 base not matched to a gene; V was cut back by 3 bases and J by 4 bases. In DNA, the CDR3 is TGTGCCAGCAGTGAAGGACAGGGGGCAGATACGCAGTATTTT. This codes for CASSEGQGADTQYF.